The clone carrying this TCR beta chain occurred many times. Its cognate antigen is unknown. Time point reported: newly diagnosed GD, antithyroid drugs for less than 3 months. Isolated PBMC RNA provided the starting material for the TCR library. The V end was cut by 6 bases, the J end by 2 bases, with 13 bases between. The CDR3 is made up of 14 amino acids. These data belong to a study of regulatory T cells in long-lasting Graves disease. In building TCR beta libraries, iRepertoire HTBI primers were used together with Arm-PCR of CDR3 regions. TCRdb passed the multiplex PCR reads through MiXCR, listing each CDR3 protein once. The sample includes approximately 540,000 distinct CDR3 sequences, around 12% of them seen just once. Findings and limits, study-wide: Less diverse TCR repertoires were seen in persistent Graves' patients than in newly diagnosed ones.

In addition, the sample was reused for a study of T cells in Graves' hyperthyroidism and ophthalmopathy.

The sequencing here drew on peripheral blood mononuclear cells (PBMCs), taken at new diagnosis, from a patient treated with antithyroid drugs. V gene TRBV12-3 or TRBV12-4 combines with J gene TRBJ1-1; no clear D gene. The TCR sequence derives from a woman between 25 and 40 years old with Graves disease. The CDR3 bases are TGTGCCAGCAGCCGAGAAGGGTTAAACACTGAAGCTTTCTTT. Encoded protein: CASSREGLNTEAFF.